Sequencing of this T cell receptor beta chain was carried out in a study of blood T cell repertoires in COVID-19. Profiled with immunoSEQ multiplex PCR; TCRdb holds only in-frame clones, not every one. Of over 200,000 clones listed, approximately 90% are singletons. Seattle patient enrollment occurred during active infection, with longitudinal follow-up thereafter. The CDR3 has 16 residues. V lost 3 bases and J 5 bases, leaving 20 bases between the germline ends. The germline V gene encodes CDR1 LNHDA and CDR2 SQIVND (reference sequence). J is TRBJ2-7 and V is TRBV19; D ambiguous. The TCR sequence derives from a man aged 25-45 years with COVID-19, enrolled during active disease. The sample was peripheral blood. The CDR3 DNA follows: TGTGCCAGTAGTATCCTAAATACCAGGTTGCCGCACGAGCAGTACTTC. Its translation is CASSILNTRLPHEQYF.